The following is a T cell receptor beta chain sequence with its context. This entry comes from a study of blood T cell repertoires in COVID-19. For the study at large: Specimens from acute and convalescent COVID-19 originated in the United States, Italy and Spain.

The repertoire was sequenced with immunoSEQ multiplex PCR; TCRdb's copy has only in-frame clones and lacks some. The sample lists around 240,000 clones, approximately 82% occurring once. This sequence was found in a woman aged 80 or over with acute or convalescent COVID-19. Sequencing input: peripheral blood.

The CDR3 region is CASSQGTGLSLTQYF. As DNA, the CDR3 is TGTGCCAGCAGCCAAGGGACTGGGCTCTCGTTGACGCAGTATTTT. The chain carries TRBV3-1 (or the pseudogene TRBV3-2) and TRBJ2-3, with D perhaps matching TRBD2 (5 bases). This CDR3 is 15 amino acids long. The germline V and J ends were trimmed by 1 base and 9 bases, with 17 bases remaining between them. The germline V gene encodes CDR1 LGHDT and CDR2 YNNKEL (reference sequence).